Sequencing of this T cell receptor beta chain was carried out in a study of T cell responses to AZD1222 COVID-19 vaccine (dated by TCRdb to the early 2020s). About the study as a whole: A total of 240 or so trial participants underwent TCR sequencing, of whom around 210 had received two doses of AZD1222 and 26 had received two doses of the MenACWY control vaccine. Trial participants were enrolled into age subgroups of 18-55, 56-69 and 70-plus years, which contained around 150, 29 and 61 TCR-sequenced participants, respectively.

The CDR3 regions of human TCRbeta chains were analyzed by immunosequencing. The original methods were these. TCRs in the repertoires were compared against a reference library of SARS-CoV-2-specific TCRs that had been generated with the MIRA antigen-specificity platform. Breadth was defined as the fraction of unique TCRs that were SARS-CoV-2-associated. Depth was defined as the fraction of total T cells that were SARS-CoV-2-associated. Using the MIRA data, each spike-specific TCR was assigned both to the spike region to which the TCR was reactive and to a CD4 or CD8 class. Log10-transformed breadth and depth values were compared by one-way ANOVA with Sidak's multiple comparisons tests. TCRdb provides this immuneACCESS table in a form limited to in-frame rearrangements. Some clones are lacking; in checked studies, under half of them reflect an unresolved V gene, and why the rest are absent is not known. V and J calls and clone size are copied from that table; D and trimming were computed from the DNA. In all, the sample holds around 150,000 clones, and 90% to 95% of those were seen once. The ten most abundant clones make up approximately 5.5% of the sample.

About this clone: Its specific antigen is unknown. Per-nucleotide qualities are absent, and no much larger clonotype sits a single base away.

The time point tag for this specimen amounts to: about 28 days (+/-7) after the second vaccine dose. AZD1222 recipients with second doses at about 4 weeks or about 12 weeks were pooled, because spike-specific TCR depth and breadth did not differ between schedules. The vaccinee samples were drawn from two UK trials, COV001 and COV002, one of which was a single-blind randomized controlled phase 2/3 trial testing AZD1222 (ChAdOx1 nCoV-19) in healthy adults. For TCRbeta chain sequencing, PBMC samples from trial participants were taken at day 0 and at day 28 after the second dose. Study-wide findings and limitations: Only five to seven AZD1222 recipients were SARS-CoV-2 seropositive at baseline, limiting conclusions about previously exposed vaccinees. In the small 56-69-year group, the increase in depth fell short of significance, most likely because of low power. Reportedly, close to half of the unique spike-specific TCRs recognized epitopes lying outside the regions that are mutated in the B.1.351 and B.1.1.7 variants. Most participants were white British and females outnumbered males, and the authors suggested that clonal diversity may have been underestimated. The vaccine-associated CD4 TCRs covered the entire spike protein, and the dominant responses fell in regions 160-218 and 743-854. Because no day 14 peak-response samples were available, the repertoires could be characterized only after the peak T cell response. After two AZD1222 doses, spike-specific TCR breadth and depth were significantly higher than at day 0 and than in MenACWY recipients.

The sequence derives from an adult who received the AZD1222 COVID-19 vaccine. The input for sequencing was peripheral blood, taken 28 days after the second AZD1222 dose.

The sequenced DNA is TGCGCCAGCAGCTTGTCAGACGAGAAAGAGACCCAGTACTTC. Translated, this gives CASSLSDEKETQYF. Recombination connected TRBV5-1 to TRBJ2-5, with the D gene uncertain. Via the germline V gene, CDR1 is SGHRS and CDR2 YFSETQ. At the junction V is shortened by 1 base and J by 3 bases, with 10 bases in between. From the cysteine up to the phenylalanine, the CDR3 has a length of 14 residues. The only DNA kept is the CDR3, 42 bases in frame from the first base.